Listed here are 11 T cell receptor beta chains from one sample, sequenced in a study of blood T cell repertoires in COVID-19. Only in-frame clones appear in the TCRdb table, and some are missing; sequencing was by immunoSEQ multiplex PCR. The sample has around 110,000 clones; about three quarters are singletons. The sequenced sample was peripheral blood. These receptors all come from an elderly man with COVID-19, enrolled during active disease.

CDR3 loop: CATSEPPGQGQETQYF. CDR3 DNA sequence: TGTGCCACCAGTGAACCGCCCGGACAGGGACAAGAGACCCAGTACTTC. This chain links TRBV24-1 with TRBJ2-5; 8 bases fit TRBD1. The CDR3 is 16 residues long. Germline CDR1 and CDR2: KGHDR and SFDVKD. Losses at the gene ends were 4 bases for V and 2 bases for J; bases not matched to a gene: 8.

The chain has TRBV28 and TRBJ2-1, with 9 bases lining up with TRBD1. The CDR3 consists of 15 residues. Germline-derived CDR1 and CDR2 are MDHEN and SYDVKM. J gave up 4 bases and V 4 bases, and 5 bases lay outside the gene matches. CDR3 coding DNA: TGTGCCAGCAGTTCGGGACAGGGAAATTACAATGAGCAGTTCTTC. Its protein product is CASSSGQGNYNEQFF.

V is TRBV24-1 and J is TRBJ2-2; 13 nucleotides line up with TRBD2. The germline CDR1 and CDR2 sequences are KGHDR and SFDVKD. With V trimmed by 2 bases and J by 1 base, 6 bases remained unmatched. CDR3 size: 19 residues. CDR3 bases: TGTGCCACCAGTGATTCCTGGACTAGCGGGAGTTGGAACACCGGGGAGCTGTTTTTT. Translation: CATSDSWTSGSWNTGELFF.

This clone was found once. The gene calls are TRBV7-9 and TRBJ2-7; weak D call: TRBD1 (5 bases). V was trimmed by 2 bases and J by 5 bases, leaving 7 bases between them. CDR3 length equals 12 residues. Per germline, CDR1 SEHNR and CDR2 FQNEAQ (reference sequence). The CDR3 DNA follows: TGTGCCAGCAGCTTATTAGGGGACGAGCAGTACTTC. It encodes CASSLLGDEQYF.

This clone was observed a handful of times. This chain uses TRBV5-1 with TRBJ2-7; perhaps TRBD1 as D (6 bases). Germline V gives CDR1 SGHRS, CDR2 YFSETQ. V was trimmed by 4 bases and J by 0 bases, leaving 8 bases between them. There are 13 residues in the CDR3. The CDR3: CASSGDNSYEQYF. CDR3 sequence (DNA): TGCGCCAGCAGCGGGGACAACTCCTACGAGCAGTACTTC. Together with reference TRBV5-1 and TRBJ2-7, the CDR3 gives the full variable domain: KAGVTQTPRYLIKTRGQQVTLSCSPISGHRSVSWYQQTPGQGLQFLFEYFSETQRNKGNFPGRFSGRQFSNSRSEMNVSTLELGDSALYLCASSGDNSYEQYFGPGTRLTVT.

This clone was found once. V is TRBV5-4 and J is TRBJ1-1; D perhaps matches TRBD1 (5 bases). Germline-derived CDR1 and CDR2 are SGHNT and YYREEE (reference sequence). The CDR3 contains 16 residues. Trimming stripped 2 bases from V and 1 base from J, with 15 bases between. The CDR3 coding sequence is TGTGCCAGCAGCTTAGACAATCGGGGGGGGAACACTGAAGCTTTCTTT. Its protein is CASSLDNRGGNTEAFF.

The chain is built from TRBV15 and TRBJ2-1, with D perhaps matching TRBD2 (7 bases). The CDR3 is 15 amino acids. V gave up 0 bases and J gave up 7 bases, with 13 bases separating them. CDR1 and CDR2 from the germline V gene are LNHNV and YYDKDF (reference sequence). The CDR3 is CATSREGGGINEQFF. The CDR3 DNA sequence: TGTGCCACCAGCAGAGAGGGAGGGGGAATAAATGAGCAGTTCTTC.

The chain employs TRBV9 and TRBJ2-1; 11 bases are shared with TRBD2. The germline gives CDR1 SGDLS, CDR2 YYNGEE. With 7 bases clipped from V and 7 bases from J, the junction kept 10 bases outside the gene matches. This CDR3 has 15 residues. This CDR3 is CASRGGTSGGNEQFF. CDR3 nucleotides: TGTGCCAGCCGTGGCGGGACTAGCGGAGGTAATGAGCAGTTCTTC.

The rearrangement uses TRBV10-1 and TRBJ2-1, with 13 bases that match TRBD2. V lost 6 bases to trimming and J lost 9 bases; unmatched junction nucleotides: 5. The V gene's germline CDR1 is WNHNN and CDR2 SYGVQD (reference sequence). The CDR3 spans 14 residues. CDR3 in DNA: TGCGCCAGCAGAGGACTAGCGGGAGCGGCTGAGCAGTTCTTC. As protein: CASRGLAGAAEQFF.

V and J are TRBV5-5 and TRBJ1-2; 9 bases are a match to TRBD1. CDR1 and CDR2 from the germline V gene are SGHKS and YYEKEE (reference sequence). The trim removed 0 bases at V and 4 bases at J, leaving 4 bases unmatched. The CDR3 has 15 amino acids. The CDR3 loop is CASSLGQGGAYGYTF. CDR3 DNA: TGTGCCAGCAGCTTGGGACAGGGGGGCGCCTATGGCTACACCTTC.

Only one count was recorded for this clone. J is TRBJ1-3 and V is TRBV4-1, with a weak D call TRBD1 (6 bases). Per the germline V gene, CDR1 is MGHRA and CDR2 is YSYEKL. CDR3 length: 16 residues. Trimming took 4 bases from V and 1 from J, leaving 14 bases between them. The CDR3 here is CASSPLGGLSGNTIYF. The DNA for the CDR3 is TGCGCCAGCAGCCCTTTGGGGGGGCTATCTGGAAACACCATATATTTT.